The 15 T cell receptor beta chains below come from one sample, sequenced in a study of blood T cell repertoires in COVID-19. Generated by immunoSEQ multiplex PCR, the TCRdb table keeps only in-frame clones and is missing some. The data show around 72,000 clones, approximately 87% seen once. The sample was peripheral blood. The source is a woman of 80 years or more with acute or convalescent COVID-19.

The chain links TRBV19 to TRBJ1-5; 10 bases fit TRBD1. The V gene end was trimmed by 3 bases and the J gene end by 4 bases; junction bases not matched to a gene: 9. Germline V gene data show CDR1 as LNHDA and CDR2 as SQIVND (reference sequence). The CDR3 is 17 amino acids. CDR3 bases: TGTGCCAGTAGTATGAGGGGAGGGACAGGGGCAAATCAGCCCCAGCATTTT. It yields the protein CASSMRGGTGANQPQHF.

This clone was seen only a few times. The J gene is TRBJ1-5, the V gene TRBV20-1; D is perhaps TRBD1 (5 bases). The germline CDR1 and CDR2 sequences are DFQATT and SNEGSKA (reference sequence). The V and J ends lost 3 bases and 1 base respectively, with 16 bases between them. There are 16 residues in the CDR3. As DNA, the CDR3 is TGCAGTGCTAGTCCCCTCCAGGGCAAGAGCAATCAGCCCCAGCATTTT. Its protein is CSASPLQGKSNQPQHF.

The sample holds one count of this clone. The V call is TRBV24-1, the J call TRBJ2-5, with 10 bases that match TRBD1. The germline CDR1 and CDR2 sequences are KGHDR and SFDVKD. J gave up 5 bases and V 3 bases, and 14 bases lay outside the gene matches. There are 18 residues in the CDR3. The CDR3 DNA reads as TGTGCCACCAGTGATCCCCCGACAGGGGGCATGCTTAGGGAGACCCAGTACTTC. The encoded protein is CATSDPPTGGMLRETQYF.

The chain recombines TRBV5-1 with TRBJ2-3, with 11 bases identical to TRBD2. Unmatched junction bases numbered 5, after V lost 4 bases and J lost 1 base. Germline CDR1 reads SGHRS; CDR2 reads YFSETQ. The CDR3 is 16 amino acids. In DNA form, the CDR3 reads TGCGCCAGCAGCCCGCCACTAGCGGGAGGCACAGATACGCAGTATTTT. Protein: CASSPPLAGGTDTQYF.

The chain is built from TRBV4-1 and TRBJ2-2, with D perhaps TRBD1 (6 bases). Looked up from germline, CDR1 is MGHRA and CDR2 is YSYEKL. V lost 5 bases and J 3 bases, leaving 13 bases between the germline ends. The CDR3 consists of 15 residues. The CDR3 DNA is TGCGCCAGCAGCACCCGGGACACCGACACCGGGGAGCTGTTTTTT. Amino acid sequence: CASSTRDTDTGELFF.

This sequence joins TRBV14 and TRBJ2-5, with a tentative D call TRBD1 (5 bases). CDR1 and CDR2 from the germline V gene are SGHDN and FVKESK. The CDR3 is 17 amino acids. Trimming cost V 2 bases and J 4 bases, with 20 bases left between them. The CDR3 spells CASSQFLGGQGGETQYF. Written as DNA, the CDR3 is TGTGCCAGCAGCCAATTTCTTGGTGGTCAGGGTGGAGAGACCCAGTACTTC.

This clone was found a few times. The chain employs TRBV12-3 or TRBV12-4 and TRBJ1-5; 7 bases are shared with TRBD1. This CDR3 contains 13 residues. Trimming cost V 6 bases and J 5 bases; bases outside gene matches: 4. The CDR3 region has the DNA TGTGCCAGCAGCTTGACAGGGTATCAGCCCCAGCATTTT. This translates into CASSLTGYQPQHF.

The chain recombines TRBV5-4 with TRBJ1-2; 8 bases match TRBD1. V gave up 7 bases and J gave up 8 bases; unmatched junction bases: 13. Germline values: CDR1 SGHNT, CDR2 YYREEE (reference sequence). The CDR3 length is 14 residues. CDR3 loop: CASASHTGGGGYTF. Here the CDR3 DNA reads TGTGCCAGCGCCTCACATACAGGGGGGGGAGGCTACACCTTC.

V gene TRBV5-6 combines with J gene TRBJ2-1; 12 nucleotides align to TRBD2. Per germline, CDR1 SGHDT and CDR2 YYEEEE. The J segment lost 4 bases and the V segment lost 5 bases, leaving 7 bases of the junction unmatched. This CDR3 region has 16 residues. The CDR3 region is CASSYGLAGQYNEQFF. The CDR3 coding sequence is TGTGCCAGCAGTTATGGACTAGCGGGGCAGTACAATGAGCAGTTCTTC.

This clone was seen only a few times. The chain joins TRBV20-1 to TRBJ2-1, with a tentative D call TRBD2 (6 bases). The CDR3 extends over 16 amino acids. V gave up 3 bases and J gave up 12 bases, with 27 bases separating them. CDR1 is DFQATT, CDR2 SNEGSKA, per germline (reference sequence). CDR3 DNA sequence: TGCAGTGCTAGTCTATGGGCGGGGCCAGATACCGTGGGGCAGTTCTTC. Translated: CSASLWAGPDTVGQFF.

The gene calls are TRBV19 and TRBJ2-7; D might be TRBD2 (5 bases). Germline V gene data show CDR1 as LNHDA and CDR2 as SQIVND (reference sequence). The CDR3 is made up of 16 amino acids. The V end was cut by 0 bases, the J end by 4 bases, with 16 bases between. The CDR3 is CASSIDRAGSGYEQYF. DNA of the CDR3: TGTGCCAGTAGTATAGATCGAGCAGGTTCGGGATACGAGCAGTACTTC.

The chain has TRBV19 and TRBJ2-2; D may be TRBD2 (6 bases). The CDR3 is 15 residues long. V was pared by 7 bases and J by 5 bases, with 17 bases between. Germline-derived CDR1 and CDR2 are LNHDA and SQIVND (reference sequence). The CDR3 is CASKGGRLLTGELFF. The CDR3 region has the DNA TGTGCCAGTAAAGGAGGGAGGCTCCTAACCGGGGAGCTGTTTTTT.

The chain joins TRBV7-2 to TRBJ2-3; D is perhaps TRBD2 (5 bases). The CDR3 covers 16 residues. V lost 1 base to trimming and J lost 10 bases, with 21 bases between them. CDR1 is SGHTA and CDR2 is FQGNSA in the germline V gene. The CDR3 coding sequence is TGTGCCAGCAGCTTAGAGAGCCCGTATAGAGGAGGTCCGCAGTATTTT. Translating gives CASSLESPYRGGPQYF. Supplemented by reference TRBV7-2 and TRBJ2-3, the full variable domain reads GAGVSQSPSNKVTEKGKDVELRCDPISGHTALYWYRQSLGQGLEFLIYFQGNSAPDKSGLPSDRFSAERTGGSVSTLTIQRTQQEDSAVYLCASSLESPYRGGPQYFGPGTRLTVL.

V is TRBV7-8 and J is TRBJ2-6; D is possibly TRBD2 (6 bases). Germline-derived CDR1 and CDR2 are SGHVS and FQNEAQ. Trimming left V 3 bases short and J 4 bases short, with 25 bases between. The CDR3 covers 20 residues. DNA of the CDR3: TGTGCCAGCAGCTTTGTCCCTCCGGGACTGGCCGGAAGAGGGGCCAACGTCCTGACTTTC. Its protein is CASSFVPPGLAGRGANVLTF. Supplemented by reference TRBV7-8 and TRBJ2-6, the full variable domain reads GAGVSQSPRYKVAKRGQDVALRCDPISGHVSLFWYQQALGQGPEFLTYFQNEAQLDKSGLPSDRFFAERPEGSVSTLKIQRTQQEDSAVYLCASSFVPPGLAGRGANVLTFGAGSRLTVL.

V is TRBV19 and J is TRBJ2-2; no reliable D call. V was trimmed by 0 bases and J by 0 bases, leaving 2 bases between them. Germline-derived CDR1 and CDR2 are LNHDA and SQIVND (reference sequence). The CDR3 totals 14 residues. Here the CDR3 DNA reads TGTGCCAGTAGTATAGACGCGAACACCGGGGAGCTGTTTTTT. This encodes CASSIDANTGELFF.